The rows below give T cell receptor beta chains drawn from one sample of a study of OX40 agonist ivuxolimab in advanced cancers. Sequencing was performed with immunoSEQ multiplex PCR; in TCRdb, only in-frame clones are kept and a portion is missing. The sample contains some 82,000 clones, about 93% of which appear only once. Source: CD4+ or CD8+ T cells sorted from blood, taken in a trial of the OX40 agonist ivuxolimab. These receptors were taken from an adult with an advanced solid tumor such as melanoma, head and neck, liver or kidney cancer. Each CDR3 is given without its conserved first and last residue.

>TRBV7-3|TRBJ1-1
ASSPTGGNTEAF
>TRBV9|TRBJ2-1
ASSGQGSSYNEQF
>TRBV19|TRBJ2-7
ASSRGGWYEQY
>TRBV21-1|TRBJ2-5
ASSKGREETQY
>TRBV7-9|TRBJ1-3
ASSPIGNSGNTIY
>TRBV9|TRBJ1-3
ASSAFGAGNTIY
>TRBV28|TRBJ2-3
ASSLGGSSTDTQY
>TRBV7-9|TRBJ1-1
ASTPLGPPTEAF
>TRBV30|TRBJ1-5
AWSRVGEPQH
>TRBV9|TRBJ1-5
ASSSGGNQPQH
>TRBV19|TRBJ1-5
ASSIAGGDQPQH
>TRBV29-1|TRBJ2-7
SVTGQGRYEQY
>TRBV7-3|TRBJ2-2
ASSPESKGETGELF
>TRBV7-3|TRBJ2-4
ASSLEAGLGNIQY
>TRBV5-8|TRBJ1-5
ASSLGGAYNQPQH
>TRBV6-5|TRBJ1-2
ASHLRSDYGYT
>TRBV30|TRBJ2-3
AWRPGLAGTDTQY
>TRBV9|TRBJ2-1
ASSPVSYNEQF
>TRBV30|TRBJ1-4
AWSVTTGVNEKLF
>TRBV28|TRBJ2-3
ASSFRAADTQY
>TRBV19|TRBJ2-7
AVSAGQVLDEQY
>TRBV9|TRBJ2-2
ASSEGHATGELF
>TRBV7-2|TRBJ2-3
AAGDGNTDTQY
>TRBV29-1|TRBJ1-5
SVWTGFLNQPQH
>TRBV29-1|TRBJ2-3
SVEDGGGMDTQY
>TRBV7-3|TRBJ2-7
ASSFPRVAGVLGYEQY
>TRBV29-1|TRBJ2-3
SGVGLMWGTDTQY
>TRBV5-6|TRBJ2-7
ASSSGQGSYEQY
>TRBV4-1|TRBJ2-7
ASSQDQLRDLDEQY
>TRBV27|TRBJ2-3
ASSPLVSRTDTQY
>TRBV9|TRBJ2-1
ASSRSSGLEQF
>TRBV7-9|TRBJ1-2
ASSLEKTGNYGYT